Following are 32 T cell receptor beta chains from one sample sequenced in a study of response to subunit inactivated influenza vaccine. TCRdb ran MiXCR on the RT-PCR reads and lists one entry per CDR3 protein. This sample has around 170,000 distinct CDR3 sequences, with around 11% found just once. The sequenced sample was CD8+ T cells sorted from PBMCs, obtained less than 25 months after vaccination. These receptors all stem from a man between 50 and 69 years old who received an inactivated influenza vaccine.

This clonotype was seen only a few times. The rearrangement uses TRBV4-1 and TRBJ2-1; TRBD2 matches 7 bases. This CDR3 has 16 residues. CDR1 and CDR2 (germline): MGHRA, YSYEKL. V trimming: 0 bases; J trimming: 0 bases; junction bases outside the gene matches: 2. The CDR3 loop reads CASSQEGGSSYNEQFF. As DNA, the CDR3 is TGCGCCAGCAGCCAAGAGGGGGGGTCCTCCTACAATGAGCAGTTCTTC.

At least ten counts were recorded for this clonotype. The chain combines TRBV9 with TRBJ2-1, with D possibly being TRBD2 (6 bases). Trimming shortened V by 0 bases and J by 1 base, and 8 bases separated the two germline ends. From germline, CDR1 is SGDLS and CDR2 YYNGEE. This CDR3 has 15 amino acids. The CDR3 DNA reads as TGTGCCAGCAGCGTAGCCGGGACTTCCTACAATGAGCAGTTCTTC. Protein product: CASSVAGTSYNEQFF.

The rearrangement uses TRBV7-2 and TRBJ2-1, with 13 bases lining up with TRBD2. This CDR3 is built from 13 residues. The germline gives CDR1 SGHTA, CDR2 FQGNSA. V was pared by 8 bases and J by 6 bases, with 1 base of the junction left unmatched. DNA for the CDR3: TGTGCCAGCCGACTAGCGGGAGGCAATGAGCAGTTCTTC. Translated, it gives CASRLAGGNEQFF.

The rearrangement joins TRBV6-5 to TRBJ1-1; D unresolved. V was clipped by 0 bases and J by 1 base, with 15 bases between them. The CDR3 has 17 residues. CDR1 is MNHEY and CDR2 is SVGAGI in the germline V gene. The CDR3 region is CASSYSIFGNANTEAFF. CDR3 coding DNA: TGTGCCAGCAGTTACTCGATCTTCGGGAATGCGAACACTGAAGCTTTCTTT.

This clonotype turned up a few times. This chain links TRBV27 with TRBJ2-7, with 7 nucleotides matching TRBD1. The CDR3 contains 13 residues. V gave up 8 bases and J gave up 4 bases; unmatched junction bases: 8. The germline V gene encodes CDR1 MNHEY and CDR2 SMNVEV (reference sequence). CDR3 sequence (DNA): TGTGCCAGCCGAGGGACAGAGAAGTACGAGCAGTACTTC. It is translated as CASRGTEKYEQYF.

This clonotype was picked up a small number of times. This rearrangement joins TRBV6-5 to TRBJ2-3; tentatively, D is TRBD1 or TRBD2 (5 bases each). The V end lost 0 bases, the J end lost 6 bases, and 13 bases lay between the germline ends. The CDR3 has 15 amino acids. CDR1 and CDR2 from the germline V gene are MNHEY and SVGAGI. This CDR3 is CASSYSGTEGDTQYF. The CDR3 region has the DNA TGTGCCAGCAGTTACTCTGGGACCGAAGGGGATACGCAGTATTTT.

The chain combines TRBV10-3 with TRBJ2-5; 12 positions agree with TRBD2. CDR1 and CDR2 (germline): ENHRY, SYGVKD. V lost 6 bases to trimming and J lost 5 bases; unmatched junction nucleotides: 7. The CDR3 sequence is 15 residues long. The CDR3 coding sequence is TGTGCCATCAGCGAAGGACTAGCGGGATGGGAGACCCAGTACTTC. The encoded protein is CAISEGLAGWETQYF.

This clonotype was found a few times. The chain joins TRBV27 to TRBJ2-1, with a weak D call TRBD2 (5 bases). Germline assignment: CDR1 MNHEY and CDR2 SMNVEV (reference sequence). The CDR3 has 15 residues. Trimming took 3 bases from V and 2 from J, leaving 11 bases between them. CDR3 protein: CASSFGTEAYNEQFF. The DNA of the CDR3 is TGTGCCAGCAGTTTTGGAACGGAGGCCTACAATGAGCAGTTCTTC.

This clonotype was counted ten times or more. This CDR3 reads CASRTGEWGFDEQYF. The CDR3 bases are TGTGCCAGCAGGACAGGGGAATGGGGTTTCGACGAGCAGTACTTC. This chain uses TRBV6-2 or TRBV6-3 with TRBJ2-7; 8 nucleotides line up with TRBD1. The J segment lost 5 bases and the V segment lost 6 bases, leaving 12 bases of the junction unmatched. The CDR3 loop spans 15 amino acids. Germline-derived CDR1 and CDR2 are MNHEY and SVGEGT.

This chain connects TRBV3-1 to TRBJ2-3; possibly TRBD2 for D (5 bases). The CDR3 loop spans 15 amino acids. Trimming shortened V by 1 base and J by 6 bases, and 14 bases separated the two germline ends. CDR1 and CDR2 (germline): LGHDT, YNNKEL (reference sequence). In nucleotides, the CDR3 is TGTGCCAGCAGCCAAGTTTTCCGGGGATGGGATACGCAGTATTTT. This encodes CASSQVFRGWDTQYF.

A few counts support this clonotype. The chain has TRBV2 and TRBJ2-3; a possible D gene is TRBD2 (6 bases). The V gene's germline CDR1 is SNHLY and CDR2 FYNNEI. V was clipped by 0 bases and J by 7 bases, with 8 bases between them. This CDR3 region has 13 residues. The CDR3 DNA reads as TGTGCCAGCAGTGAAGCGGGGGGTTATACGCAGTATTTT. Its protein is CASSEAGGYTQYF.

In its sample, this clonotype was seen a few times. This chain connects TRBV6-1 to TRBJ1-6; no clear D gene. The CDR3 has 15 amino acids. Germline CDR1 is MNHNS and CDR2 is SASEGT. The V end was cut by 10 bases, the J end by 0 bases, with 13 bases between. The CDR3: CATAVYISYNSPLHF. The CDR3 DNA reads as TGTGCCACCGCGGTCTACATCTCCTATAATTCACCCCTCCACTTT.

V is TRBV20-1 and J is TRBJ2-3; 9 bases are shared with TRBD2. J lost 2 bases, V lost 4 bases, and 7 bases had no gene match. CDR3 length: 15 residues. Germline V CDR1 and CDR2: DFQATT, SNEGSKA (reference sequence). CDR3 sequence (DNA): TGCAGTGCTACTGACCTAGCGGGGATCACAGATACGCAGTATTTT. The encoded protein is CSATDLAGITDTQYF.

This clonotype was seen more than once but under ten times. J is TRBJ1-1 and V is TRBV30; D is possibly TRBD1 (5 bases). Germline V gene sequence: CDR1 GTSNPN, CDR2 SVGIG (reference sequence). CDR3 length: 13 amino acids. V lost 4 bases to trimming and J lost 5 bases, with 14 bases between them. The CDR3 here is CAWKGWGITEAFF. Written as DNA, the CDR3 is TGTGCCTGGAAGGGTTGGGGGATAACTGAAGCTTTCTTT.

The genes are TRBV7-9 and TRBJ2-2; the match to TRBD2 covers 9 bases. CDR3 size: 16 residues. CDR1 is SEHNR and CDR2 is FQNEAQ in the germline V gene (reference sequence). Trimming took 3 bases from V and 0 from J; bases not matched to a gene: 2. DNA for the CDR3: TGTGCCAGCAGCTTGGCTAGCGGGACGAACACCGGGGAGCTGTTTTTT. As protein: CASSLASGTNTGELFF.

This CDR3 reads CASGLASSYEQYF. In DNA, the CDR3 is TGTGCCAGCGGACTAGCGAGTTCCTACGAGCAGTACTTC. The rearrangement joins TRBV6-2 or TRBV6-3 to TRBJ2-7; 9 bases agree with TRBD2. Per germline, CDR1 MNHEY and CDR2 SVGEGT. The CDR3 is 13 amino acids. V lost 8 bases, J lost 1 base, and 3 bases stayed unmatched.

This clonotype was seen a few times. The DNA of the CDR3 is TGCAGTGCAAGTAGCGGGGGGGACTACGAGCAGTACTTC. Translating it yields CSASSGGDYEQYF. V usage is TRBV20-1 and J usage is TRBJ2-7, with TRBD2 matching 11 bases. V lost 6 bases to trimming and J lost 3 bases; unmatched junction nucleotides: 4. The CDR3 has 13 residues. From germline, CDR1 is DFQATT and CDR2 SNEGSKA (reference sequence).

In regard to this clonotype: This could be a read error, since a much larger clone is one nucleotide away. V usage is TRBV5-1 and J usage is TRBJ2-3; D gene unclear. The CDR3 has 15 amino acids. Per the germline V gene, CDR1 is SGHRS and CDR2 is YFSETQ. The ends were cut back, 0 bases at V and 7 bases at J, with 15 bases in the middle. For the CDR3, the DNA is TGCGCCAGCAGCTTGGAGGCTCCCGGTTTACATACGCAGTATTTT. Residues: CASSLEAPGLHTQYF.

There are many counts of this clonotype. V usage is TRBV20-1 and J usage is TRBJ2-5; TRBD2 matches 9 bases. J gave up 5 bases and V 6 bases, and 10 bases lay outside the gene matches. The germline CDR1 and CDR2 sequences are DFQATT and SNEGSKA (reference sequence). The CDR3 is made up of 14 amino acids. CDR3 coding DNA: TGCAGTGCACCTAGCGGGGTTTTGCGGGAGACCCAGTACTTC. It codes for CSAPSGVLRETQYF.

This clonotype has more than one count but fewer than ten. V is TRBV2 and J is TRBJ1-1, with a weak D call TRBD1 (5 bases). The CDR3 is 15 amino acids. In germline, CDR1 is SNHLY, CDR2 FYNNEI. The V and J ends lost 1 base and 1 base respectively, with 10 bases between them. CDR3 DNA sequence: TGTGCCAGCAGTGAAGGCCGGGGGGGGAACACTGAAGCTTTCTTT. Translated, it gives CASSEGRGGNTEAFF.

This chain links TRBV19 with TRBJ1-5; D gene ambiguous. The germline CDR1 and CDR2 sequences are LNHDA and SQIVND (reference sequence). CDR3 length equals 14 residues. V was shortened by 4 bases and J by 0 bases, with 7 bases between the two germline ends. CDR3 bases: TGTGCCAGTAGTACCGGGATTAGCAATCAGCCCCAGCATTTT. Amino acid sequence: CASSTGISNQPQHF. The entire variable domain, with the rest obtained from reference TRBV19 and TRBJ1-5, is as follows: DGGITQSPKYLFRKEGQNVTLSCEQNLNHDAMYWYRQDPGQGLRLIYYSQIVNDFQKGDIAEGYSVSREKKESFPLTVTSAQKNPTAFYLCASSTGISNQPQHFGDGTRLSIL.

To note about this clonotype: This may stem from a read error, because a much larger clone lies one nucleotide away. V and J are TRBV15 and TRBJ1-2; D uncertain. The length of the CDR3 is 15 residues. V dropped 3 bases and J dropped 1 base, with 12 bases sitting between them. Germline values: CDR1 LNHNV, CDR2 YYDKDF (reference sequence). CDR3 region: CATSREVSSNYGYTF. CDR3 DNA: TGTGCCACCAGCAGGGAGGTCAGTAGTAACTATGGCTACACCTTC.

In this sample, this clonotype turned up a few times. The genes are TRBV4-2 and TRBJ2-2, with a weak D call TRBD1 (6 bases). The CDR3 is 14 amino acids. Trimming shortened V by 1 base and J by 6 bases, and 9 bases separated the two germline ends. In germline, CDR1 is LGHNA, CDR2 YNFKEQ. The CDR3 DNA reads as TGTGCCAGCAGCCAAGTTGAGGGGGCCGGGGAGCTGTTTTTT. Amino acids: CASSQVEGAGELFF.

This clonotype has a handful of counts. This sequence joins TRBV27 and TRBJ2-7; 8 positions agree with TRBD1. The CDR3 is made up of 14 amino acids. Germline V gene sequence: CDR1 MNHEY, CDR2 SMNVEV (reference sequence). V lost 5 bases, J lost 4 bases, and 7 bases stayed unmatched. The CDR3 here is CASSRGQGRYEQYF. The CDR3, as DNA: TGTGCCAGCAGTCGCGGACAGGGAAGATACGAGCAGTACTTC.

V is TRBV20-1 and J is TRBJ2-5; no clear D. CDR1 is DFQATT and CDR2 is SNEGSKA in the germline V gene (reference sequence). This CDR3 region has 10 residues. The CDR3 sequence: CGIERETQYF. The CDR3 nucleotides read TGCGGCATTGAAAGAGAGACCCAGTACTTC.

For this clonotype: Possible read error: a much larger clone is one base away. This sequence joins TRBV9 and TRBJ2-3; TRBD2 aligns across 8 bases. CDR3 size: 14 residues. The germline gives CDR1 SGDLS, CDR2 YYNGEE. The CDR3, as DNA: TGTGCCAGCAGCCCCGGCGGGGGGCCGGATATGCAGTATTTT. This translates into CASSPGGGPDMQYF.

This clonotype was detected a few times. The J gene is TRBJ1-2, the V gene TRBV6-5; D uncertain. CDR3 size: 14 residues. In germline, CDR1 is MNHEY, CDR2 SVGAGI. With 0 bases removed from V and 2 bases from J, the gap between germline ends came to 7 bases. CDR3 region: CASSYSTGNYGYTF. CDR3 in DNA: TGTGCCAGCAGTTACTCTACGGGAAACTATGGCTACACCTTC.

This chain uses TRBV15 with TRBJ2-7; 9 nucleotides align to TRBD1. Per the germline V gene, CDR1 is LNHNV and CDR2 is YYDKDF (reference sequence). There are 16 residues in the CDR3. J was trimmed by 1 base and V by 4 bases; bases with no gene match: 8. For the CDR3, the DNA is TGTGCCACCAGCACGCGGGCGGGACAGGGATCCTACGAGCAGTACTTC. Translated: CATSTRAGQGSYEQYF. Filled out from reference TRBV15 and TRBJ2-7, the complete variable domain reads DAMVIQNPRYQVTQFGKPVTLSCSQTLNHNVMYWYQQKSSQAPKLLFHYYDKDFNNEADTPDNFQSRRPNTSFCFLDIRSPGLGDTAMYLCATSTRAGQGSYEQYFGPGTRLTVT.

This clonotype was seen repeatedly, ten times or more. The CDR3 nucleotides read TGCAGCGTTGTACAGGACTCCTACGAGCAGTACTTC. As protein: CSVVQDSYEQYF. The chain combines TRBV29-1 with TRBJ2-7, with D possibly matching TRBD1 (5 bases). There are 12 residues in the CDR3. Germline CDR1 is SQVTM and CDR2 is ANQGSEA. Between the trimmed V and J ends, which lost 4 bases and 0 bases, there was a span of 7 bases.

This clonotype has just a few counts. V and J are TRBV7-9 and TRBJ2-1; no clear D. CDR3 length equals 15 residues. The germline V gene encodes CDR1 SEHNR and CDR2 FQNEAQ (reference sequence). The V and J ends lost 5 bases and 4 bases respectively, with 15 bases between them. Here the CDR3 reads CASSPPGRQYNEQFF. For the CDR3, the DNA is TGTGCCAGCAGCCCCCCGGGCCGACAATACAATGAGCAGTTCTTC.

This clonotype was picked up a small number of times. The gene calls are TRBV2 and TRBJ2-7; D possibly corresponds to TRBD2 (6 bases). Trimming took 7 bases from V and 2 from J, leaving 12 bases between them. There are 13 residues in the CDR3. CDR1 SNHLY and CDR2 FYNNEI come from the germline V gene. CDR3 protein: CASTIAATYEQYF. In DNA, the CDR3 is TGTGCCAGCACCATAGCGGCAACCTACGAGCAGTACTTC. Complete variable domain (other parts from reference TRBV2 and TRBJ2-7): EPEVTQTPSHQVTQMGQEVILRCVPISNHLYFYWYRQILGQKVEFLVSFYNNEISEKSEIFDDQFSVERPDGSNFTLKIRSTKLEDSAMYFCASTIAATYEQYFGPGTRLTVT.

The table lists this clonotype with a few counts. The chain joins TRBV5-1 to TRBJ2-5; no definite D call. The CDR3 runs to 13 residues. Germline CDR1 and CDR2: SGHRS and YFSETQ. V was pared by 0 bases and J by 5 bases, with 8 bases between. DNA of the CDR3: TGCGCCAGCAGCTTGGAAGGGTTGGAGACCCAGTACTTC. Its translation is CASSLEGLETQYF.